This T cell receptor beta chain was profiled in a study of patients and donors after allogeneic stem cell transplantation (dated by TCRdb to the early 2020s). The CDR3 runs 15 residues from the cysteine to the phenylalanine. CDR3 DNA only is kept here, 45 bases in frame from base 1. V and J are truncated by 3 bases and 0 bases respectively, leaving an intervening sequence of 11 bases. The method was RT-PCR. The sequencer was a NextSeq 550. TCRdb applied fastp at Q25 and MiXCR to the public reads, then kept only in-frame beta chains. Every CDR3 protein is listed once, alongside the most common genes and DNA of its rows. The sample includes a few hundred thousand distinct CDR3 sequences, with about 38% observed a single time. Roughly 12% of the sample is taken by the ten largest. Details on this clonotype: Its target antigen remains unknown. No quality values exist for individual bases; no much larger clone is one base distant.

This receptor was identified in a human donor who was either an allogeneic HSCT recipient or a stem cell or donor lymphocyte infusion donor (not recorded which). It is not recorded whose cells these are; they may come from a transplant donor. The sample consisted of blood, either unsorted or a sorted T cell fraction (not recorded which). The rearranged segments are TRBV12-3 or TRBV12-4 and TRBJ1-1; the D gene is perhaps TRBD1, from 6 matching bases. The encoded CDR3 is CASSFEGTMNTEAFF. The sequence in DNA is TGTGCCAGCAGTTTCGAGGGGACAATGAACACTGAAGCTTTCTTT.